The clone carrying this T cell receptor (beta chain) was found a few times. What it binds is unknown. This sample is drawn from a study of T cell repertoires in aging, cancer and after chemotherapy. Turning to the study itself: Donor ages fell into six groups from 30 or younger up to 70 or older. Roughly 8.9 million TCR reads were in the whole dataset. Whole-study findings and limits: Compared with age-matched healthy donors, untreated hematological or solid cancer patients showed higher blood TCR clonality. Loss of evenness, beyond lost richness, contributed to age-related TCR diversity decline in cancer patients.

CDR1 and CDR2 (germline): LGHNA, YSLEER. The CDR3 has 16 residues. The V gene end was trimmed by 5 bases and the J gene end by 7 bases; junction bases not matched to a gene: 11. TRB rearrangements spanning V, D and J were amplified using mixed TRB-A/B primers. MiXCR, run by TCRdb on the multiplex PCR reads, gives a single entry per CDR3 protein. The sample has roughly 1,800 distinct CDR3 sequences, 20% to 25% seen once. Amplification of TCR beta used genomic DNA extracted from peripheral blood. The sequence derives from a human donor with a solid tumor. The chain recombines TRBV4-3 with TRBJ2-2, with 9 bases matching TRBD2. Sample: blood. The CDR3 reads CASSTEGREGLGELFF. CDR3 DNA: TGCGCCAGCAGCACCGAGGGGCGGGAGGGCCTCGGGGAGCTGTTTTTT.